This is a list of T cell receptor beta chains from one sample in a study of OX40 agonist ivuxolimab in advanced cancers. Assay used: immunoSEQ multiplex PCR; TCRdb lists only in-frame clones, some missing. The repertoire consists of roughly 67,000 clones, with roughly 80% occurring once and the leading ten covering more than 5.5%. Sequenced here: CD4+ or CD8+ T cells sorted from blood, sampled in a trial of the OX40 agonist ivuxolimab. Receptors originate from an adult with an advanced solid tumor such as melanoma, head and neck, liver or kidney cancer. Each CDR3 is given with its conserved first and last residue. A D gene is named only where the DNA matches it firmly. A clone size is listed for some rows: how often the clone was seen (once, few, many), or a class if it is expanded.

v_gene	d_gene	abundance	j_gene	CDR3aa	CDR3nt
TRBV27	TRBD2	NA	TRBJ2-1	CASRPAGVSSYNEQFF	TGTGCCAGCAGACCAGCGGGAGTAAGCTCCTACAATGAGCAGTTCTTC
TRBV5-5	TRBD1	NA	TRBJ2-1	CASSSLAGQVYNEQFF	TGTGCCAGCAGCTCCCTAGCTGGACAGGTATACAATGAGCAGTTCTTC
TRBV28	TRBD1	NA	TRBJ1-3	CASSSNRGRSGNTIYF	TGTGCCAGCAGTTCGAACAGGGGACGATCTGGAAACACCATATATTTT
TRBV6-5	TRBD1	NA	TRBJ1-2	CASSWDREGLNYGYTF	TGTGCCAGCAGTTGGGACAGGGAGGGTCTCAACTATGGCTACACCTTC
TRBV27	NA	NA	TRBJ2-3	CASSLIAGADTQYF	TGTGCCAGCAGTTTAATTGCCGGGGCAGATACGCAGTATTTT
TRBV9	NA	NA	TRBJ2-2	CASSVGRWSYTGELFF	TGTGCCAGCAGCGTGGGGCGTTGGAGTTACACCGGGGAGCTGTTTTTT
TRBV19	NA	NA	TRBJ1-5	CASSTLQPRSQHF	TGTGCCAGTAGTACCTTGCAGCCCAGGTCCCAGCATTTT
TRBV30	NA	NA	TRBJ2-3	CAWNRGSRTDTQYF	TGTGCCTGGAACCGGGGGAGCCGCACAGATACGCAGTATTTT
TRBV2	NA	NA	TRBJ1-2	CARSLIYGYTF	TGTGCCAGATCCCTTATCTATGGCTACACCTTC
TRBV19	NA	few	TRBJ1-1	CASNQHGNTEAFF	TGTGCCAGTAATCAGCACGGGAACACTGAAGCTTTCTTT
TRBV19	NA	NA	TRBJ1-5	CASNRGNQPQHF	TGTGCCAGTAATAGGGGTAATCAGCCCCAGCATTTT
TRBV6-5	NA	NA	TRBJ1-5	CASSTGFNQPQHF	TGTGCCAGCAGTACAGGTTTTAATCAGCCCCAGCATTTT
TRBV7-2	TRBD2	NA	TRBJ2-3	CASGTSGGSTDTQYF	TGTGCCAGCGGGACTAGCGGGGGGAGCACAGATACGCAGTATTTT
TRBV29-1	NA	NA	TRBJ2-7	CSAGGRTYEQYF	TGCAGCGCCGGTGGGAGGACCTACGAGCAGTACTTC
TRBV7-9	NA	NA	TRBJ2-1	CASRRGRTPNEQFF	TGTGCCAGCAGAAGAGGTCGGACTCCTAATGAGCAGTTCTTC
TRBV15	NA	NA	TRBJ1-4	CATSRGRGEKLFF	TGTGCCACCAGCAGAGGTCGAGGGGAAAAACTGTTTTTT
TRBV28	TRBD1	NA	TRBJ1-5	CASRPTGDNQPQHF	TGTGCCAGCAGACCCACAGGGGACAATCAGCCCCAGCATTTT
TRBV4-2	NA	NA	TRBJ2-3	CASSQDQVGNTQYF	TGTGCCAGCAGCCAAGATCAAGTCGGGAATACGCAGTATTTT
TRBV28	NA	once	TRBJ2-3	CASSEDRLEQTQYF	TGTGCCAGCAGCGAAGACAGGCTCGAACAGACGCAGTATTTT
TRBV4-3	NA	NA	TRBJ2-7	CASSQEGSYEQYF	TGCGCCAGCAGCCAAGAGGGGTCCTACGAGCAGTACTTC